The 10 T cell receptor beta chains given below trace back to one sample, sequenced in a study of T-cell memory formation after mild COVID-19 (dated by TCRdb to the early 2020s). The protocol used for the library was 5' RACE. Instrument used: Illumina NovaSeq 6000. Clones were called with MiXCR by TCRdb after fastp trimmed the public reads at Q25, and only in-frame beta chains were retained. Identical CDR3 protein sequences are pooled into one entry, listed with their most common genes and DNA. The sample contains under 700,000 distinct CDR3 sequences, around 21% of them found a single time. 9.5% to 15% of the sample is in the top ten clones. The specimen was PBMCs or a T cell subset sorted from them (not recorded which). Receptors were obtained from an adult woman who had mild COVID-19 (a few samples of this study predate the infection). The sample titles of this study are shuffled in the database, so cell type and time point are left out; the donor was told from shared clones.

This clonotype was seen more than once but under ten times. The rearrangement links TRBV7-2 to TRBJ2-1; the match to TRBD2 covers 13 bases. After removal of 2 bases from V and 4 bases from J, the junction contained 5 bases not matched to a gene. The CDR3 spans 17 residues. From germline, CDR1 is SGHTA and CDR2 FQGNSA. CDR3 protein: CASSLTAGLAGYNEQFF. CDR3 DNA: TGTGCCAGCAGCTTAACCGCGGGACTAGCGGGGTACAATGAGCAGTTCTTC.

The V call is TRBV27, the J call TRBJ2-6, with a possible D match to TRBD1 (5 bases). The CDR3 has 18 amino acids. CDR1 MNHEY and CDR2 SMNVEV come from the germline V gene (reference sequence). The V and J ends lost 1 base and 0 bases respectively, with 13 bases between them. CDR3 DNA sequence: TGTGCCAGCAGTTTATTGGCAGGGTGGAGCTCTGGGGCCAACGTCCTGACTTTC. This encodes CASSLLAGWSSGANVLTF.

J is TRBJ2-1 and V is TRBV3-1, with 7 nucleotides matching TRBD2. Germline loops: CDR1 LGHDT, CDR2 YNNKEL (reference sequence). This CDR3 has 16 residues. J gave up 5 bases and V 4 bases, and 11 bases lay outside the gene matches. This chain's CDR3 is CASSLLGGKFHNEQFF. DNA for the CDR3: TGTGCCAGCAGCCTCTTGGGGGGGAAGTTTCACAATGAGCAGTTCTTC.

This clonotype was seen a few times. The chain links TRBV20-1 to TRBJ1-2, with TRBD1 identical over 8 bases. This CDR3 has 13 residues. Germline lookup yields CDR1 DFQATT and CDR2 SNEGSKA (reference sequence). V gave up 4 bases and J gave up 7 bases; unmatched junction bases: 8. The CDR3 sequence: CSATSRGQSGYTF. In DNA form, the CDR3 reads TGCAGTGCTACTTCCAGGGGGCAAAGTGGCTACACCTTC.

The rearrangement uses TRBV19 and TRBJ1-5; 7 nucleotides agree with TRBD1. The CDR3 spans 16 residues. CDR1 LNHDA and CDR2 SQIVND come from the germline V gene (reference sequence). V shed 3 bases and J 3 bases; nucleotides not matched to a gene: 8. The CDR3 DNA follows: TGTGCCAGTAGTATCTTCGGACAGGATTACAATCAGCCCCAGCATTTT. It encodes CASSIFGQDYNQPQHF.

Many counts were recorded for this clonotype. This chain links TRBV25-1 with TRBJ1-1; TRBD1 matches 7 bases. Germline assignment: CDR1 MGHDK and CDR2 SYGVNS. The CDR3 totals 12 residues. The V segment lost 5 bases and the J segment 9 bases; nucleotides outside the gene matches: 6. The CDR3 DNA reads TGTGCCAGCAGTACCAACAGGGGAAAAGCTTTCTTT. It encodes CASSTNRGKAFF. The whole variable domain, remainder taken from reference TRBV25-1 and TRBJ1-1, is EADIYQTPRYLVIGTGKKITLECSQTMGHDKMYWYQQDPGMELHLIHYSYGVNSTEKGDLSSESTVSRIRTEHFPLTLESARPSHTSQYLCASSTNRGKAFFGQGTRLTVV.

The J gene is TRBJ2-3, the V gene TRBV27; 8 nucleotides agree with TRBD2. CDR1 is MNHEY and CDR2 is SMNVEV in the germline V gene (reference sequence). The CDR3 spans 17 residues. The V segment lost 0 bases and the J segment 4 bases; nucleotides outside the gene matches: 9. The CDR3 protein is CASSLSIGRGAADTQYF. Here the CDR3 DNA reads TGTGCCAGCAGTTTATCGATCGGGCGGGGGGCGGCAGATACGCAGTATTTT.

J is TRBJ1-6 and V is TRBV3-1; no definite D call. The CDR3 is made up of 13 amino acids. Trimming stripped 0 bases from V and 15 bases from J, with 12 bases between. Per the germline V gene, CDR1 is LGHDT and CDR2 is YNNKEL (reference sequence). The CDR3 loop reads CASSQDFRWGLHF. Written as DNA, the CDR3 is TGTGCCAGCAGCCAAGATTTCCGCTGGGGCCTCCACTTT. The whole variable domain, filled in from reference TRBV3-1 and TRBJ1-6, reads DTAVSQTPKYLVTQMGNDKSIKCEQNLGHDTMYWYKQDSKKFLKIMFSYNNKELIINETVPNRFSPKSPDKAHLNLHINSLELGDSAVYFCASSQDFRWGLHFGNGTRLTVT.

By share, this clonotype counts as large (0.1 to 1%). DNA of the CDR3: TGCGCCAGCAGCCCGTCGGGGACAGGGCTCACCGGGGAGCTGTTTTTT. As protein: CASSPSGTGLTGELFF. This chain connects TRBV4-1 to TRBJ2-2; 9 bases are shared with TRBD1. The ends lost 4 bases at V and 4 bases at J; junction bases unmatched: 7. CDR3 length: 16 amino acids. Germline V lookup: CDR1 MGHRA, CDR2 YSYEKL.

V is TRBV18 and J is TRBJ2-2, with 10 bases lining up with TRBD1. V shed 3 bases, J shed 6 bases, and the junction held 4 bases outside the gene matches. The germline V gene encodes CDR1 KGHSH and CDR2 LQKENI. The CDR3 runs 15 residues. In DNA, the CDR3 is TGTGCCAGCTCACCCCGACAGGGGGCGGCCGGGGAGCTGTTTTTT. It encodes CASSPRQGAAGELFF.